This T cell receptor (beta chain) emerged from a study of OX40 agonist ivuxolimab in advanced cancers. Study-level results: Relative to CD4+, CD8+ T cells held more expanded clones on average.

Sequenced by immunoSEQ multiplex PCR; TCRdb stores in-frame clones only, minus some. The data contain about 73,000 clones, more than 85% of them seen just once; the ten biggest clones take up roughly a tenth. A remark on this clone: Antigen specificity is unknown.

The ends lost 3 bases at V and 4 bases at J; junction bases unmatched: 5. The CDR3 length is 14 residues. Germline lookup yields CDR1 SGDLS and CDR2 YYNGEE. J is TRBJ2-7 and V is TRBV9; TRBD1 aligns across 9 bases. The input for sequencing was CD4+ or CD8+ T cells sorted from blood, taken in a trial of the OX40 agonist ivuxolimab. The clonotype originates from an adult with an advanced solid tumor such as melanoma, head and neck, liver or kidney cancer. The CDR3 region is CASSGQGVGYEQYF. The CDR3 coding sequence is TGTGCCAGCAGCGGACAGGGGGTGGGGTACGAGCAGTACTTC.